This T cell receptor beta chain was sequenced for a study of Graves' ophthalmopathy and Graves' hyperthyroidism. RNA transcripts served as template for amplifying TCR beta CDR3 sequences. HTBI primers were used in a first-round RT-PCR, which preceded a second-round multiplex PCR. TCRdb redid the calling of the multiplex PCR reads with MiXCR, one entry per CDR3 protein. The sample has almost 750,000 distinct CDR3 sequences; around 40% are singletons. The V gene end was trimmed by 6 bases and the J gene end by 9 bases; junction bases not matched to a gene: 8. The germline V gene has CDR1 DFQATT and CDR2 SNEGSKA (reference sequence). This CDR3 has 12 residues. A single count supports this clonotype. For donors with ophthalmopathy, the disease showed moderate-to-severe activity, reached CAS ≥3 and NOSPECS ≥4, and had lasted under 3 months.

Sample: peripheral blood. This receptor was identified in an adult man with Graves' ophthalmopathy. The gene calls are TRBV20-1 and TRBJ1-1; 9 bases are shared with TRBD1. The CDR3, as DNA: TGCAGTGCCCTCGACAGGGGGAGTAAAGCTTTCTTT. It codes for CSALDRGSKAFF.